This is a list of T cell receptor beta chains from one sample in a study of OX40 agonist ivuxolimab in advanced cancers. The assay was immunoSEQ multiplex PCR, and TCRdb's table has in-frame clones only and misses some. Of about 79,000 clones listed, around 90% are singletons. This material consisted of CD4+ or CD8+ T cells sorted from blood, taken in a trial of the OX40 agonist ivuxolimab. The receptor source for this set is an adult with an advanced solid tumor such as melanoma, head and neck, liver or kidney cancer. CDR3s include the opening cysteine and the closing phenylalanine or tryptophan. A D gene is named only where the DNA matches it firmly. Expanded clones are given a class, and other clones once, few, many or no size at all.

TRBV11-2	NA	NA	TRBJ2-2	TGTGCCAGCAGCTTAGTAGGGGGTACCGGGGAGCTGTTTTTT	CASSLVGGTGELFF
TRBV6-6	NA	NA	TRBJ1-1	TGTGCCAGCAGTTACGGTGGGCAGGAGAACACTGAAGCTTTCTTT	CASSYGGQENTEAFF
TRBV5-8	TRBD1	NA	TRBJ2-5	TGTGCCAGCAGCCACGGACAGGGACACCAAGAGACCCAGTACTTC	CASSHGQGHQETQYF
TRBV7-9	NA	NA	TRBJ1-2	TGTGCCAGCAGCTTATCCCAAGACGGAGGCTACACCTTC	CASSLSQDGGYTF
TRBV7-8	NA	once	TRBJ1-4	TGTGCCAGCAGCTTAGGCCGGCCACAGATGGAAAAACTGTTTTTT	CASSLGRPQMEKLFF
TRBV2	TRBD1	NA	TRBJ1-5	TGTGCCAGCAGTGGCGTAGGGGGCGAAAGGCCCCAGCATTTT	CASSGVGGERPQHF
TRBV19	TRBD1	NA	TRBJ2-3	TGTGCCAGTAGGACCGAAGCACAGGGGACGCAGTATTTT	CASRTEAQGTQYF
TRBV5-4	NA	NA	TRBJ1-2	TGTGCCAGCAGCAGGACCGGGACGGATGGCTACACCTTC	CASSRTGTDGYTF
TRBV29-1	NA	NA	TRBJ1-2	TGCAGCGTTACAAAAATACCGGGACCCGAGGACTATGGCTACACCTTC	CSVTKIPGPEDYGYTF
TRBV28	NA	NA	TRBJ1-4	TGTGCCAGCAGTACGGTTTTCGGTGCAACTAATGAAAAACTGTTTTTT	CASSTVFGATNEKLFF
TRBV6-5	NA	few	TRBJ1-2	TGTGCCAGCAGTTCGGACAGTATCGGTGGCTACACCTTC	CASSSDSIGGYTF
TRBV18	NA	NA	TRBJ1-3	TGTGCCAGCTCACCACCAGGGTCAAGAAACACCATATATTTT	CASSPPGSRNTIYF
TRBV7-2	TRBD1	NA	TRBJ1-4	TGTGCCAGCAGCTCCCGGAGGACAGGGGCTGAAAAACTGTTTTTT	CASSSRRTGAEKLFF
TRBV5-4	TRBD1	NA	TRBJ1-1	TGTGCCAGCAGCTTGTCGGGACAGGCGGTCACTGAAGCTTTCTTT	CASSLSGQAVTEAFF
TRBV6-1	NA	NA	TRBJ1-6	TGTGCCAGCAGTGAAGCAAACGGTTTCAATTCACCCCTCCACTTT	CASSEANGFNSPLHF
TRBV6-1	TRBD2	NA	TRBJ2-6	TGTGCCAGCAGGCCGGGGGGTTCTGGGGCCAACGTCCTGACTTTC	CASRPGGSGANVLTF
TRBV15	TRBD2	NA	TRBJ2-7	TGTGCCACCAGCAGGCGGGGGATTCTTATCAACGAGCAGTACTTC	CATSRRGILINEQYF
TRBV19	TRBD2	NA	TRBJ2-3	TGTGCCAGTAGTTTAGGACTAGCGGGGGCAGATACGCAGTATTTT	CASSLGLAGADTQYF
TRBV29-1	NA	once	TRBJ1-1	TGCAGCGTTCCCCAGGACCAGGGAGGAAACACTGAAGCTTTCTTT	CSVPQDQGGNTEAFF
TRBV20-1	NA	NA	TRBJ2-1	TGCAGTGCTTACAGAGCTGAGCAGTTCTTC	CSAYRAEQFF